This is a list of T cell receptor beta chains from one sample in a study of human T cells and chemical hapten exposure. TCRdb re-called the RACE reads with MiXCR, one entry per CDR3 protein. The sample lists some 79,000 distinct CDR3 sequences; 10% to 14% were seen once. This specimen was whole blood, taken in connection with sensitization to the hapten diphenylcyclopropenone (DPC). The source is a woman between 50 and 59 years old with alopecia areata. Some clones in this sample may be carry-over from other donors' samples. The CDR3 runs from the conserved cysteine through the conserved F or W. D genes are given only for firm matches. Size tells how often a clone was seen (once, few, many) or the class of an expanded clone, and some rows leave it out.

d_call clone_size j_call v_call cdr3_aa cdr3_nt
- - TRBJ2-7 TRBV28 CASSPAGRTLSYEQYF TGTGCCAGCAGCCCAGCGGGCCGAACTCTTTCCTACGAGCAGTACTTC
TRBD2 - TRBJ2-7 TRBV20-1 CSARDGLASYEQYF TGCAGTGCTCGGGACGGACTAGCTTCCTACGAGCAGTACTTC
- few TRBJ2-2 TRBV12-3/TRBV12-4 CASSITGELFF TGTGCCAGCAGTATCACAGGGGAGCTGTTTTTT
- many TRBJ1-5 TRBV6-6 CASSYSGPGNQPQHF TGTGCCAGCAGTTACTCGGGACCCGGTAATCAGCCCCAGCATTTT
- - TRBJ2-5 TRBV4-1 CASSQVGVRETQYF TGCGCCAGCAGCCAAGTAGGGGTCAGAGAGACCCAGTACTTC
- many TRBJ1-5 TRBV2 CASSLEGGDQPQHF TGTGCCAGCAGTTTGGAGGGGGGGGATCAGCCCCAGCATTTT
TRBD2 many TRBJ2-2 TRBV5-4 CASSPQLAAGLSSGELFF TGTGCCAGCAGTCCACAACTAGCGGCCGGACTAAGTTCCGGGGAGCTGTTTTTT
- many TRBJ2-7 TRBV27 CASSSPGYEQYF TGTGCCAGCAGTTCCCCAGGCTACGAGCAGTACTTC
- - TRBJ2-3 TRBV7-8 CASSLRGPNPPTDTQYF TGTGCCAGCAGCTTACGGGGGCCAAATCCCCCCACAGATACGCAGTATTTT
- many TRBJ2-3 TRBV24-1 CATSGVGGAADTQYF TGTGCCACCAGTGGGGTAGGCGGGGCAGCAGATACGCAGTATTTT
TRBD2 many TRBJ2-1 TRBV7-2 CASSSPIIAGGLGNEQFF TGTGCCAGCAGCTCGCCAATTATAGCGGGAGGGCTGGGAAATGAGCAGTTCTTC
- - TRBJ1-4 TRBV9 CASSTGNNEKLFF TGTGCCAGCAGCACAGGGAACAATGAAAAACTGTTTTTT
- - TRBJ1-5 TRBV5-5 CASSFRGAEQPQHF TGTGCCAGCAGCTTTCGAGGGGCAGAGCAGCCCCAGCATTTT
- few TRBJ2-1 TRBV12-3/TRBV12-4 CATSPGQTYNEQFF TGTGCCACCTCGCCCGGCCAAACCTACAATGAGCAGTTCTTC
TRBD1 - TRBJ2-7 TRBV28 CASSFSPGTGAYEQYF TGTGCCAGCAGTTTCTCACCTGGGACAGGAGCCTACGAGCAGTACTTC
- many TRBJ1-2 TRBV6-1 CASSEFGQNSYGYTF TGTGCCAGCAGTGAATTCGGACAGAATAGCTATGGCTACACCTTC
- many TRBJ1-4 TRBV4-2 CASSQEATAREKLFF TGTGCCAGCAGCCAAGAAGCCACCGCGCGTGAAAAACTGTTTTTT
- many TRBJ1-6 TRBV6-6 CASSYDISILHF TGTGCCAGCAGCTATGACATTTCCATCCTCCACTTT
TRBD2 few TRBJ2-1 TRBV28 CASGTSGLSYNEQFF TGTGCCAGCGGGACTAGCGGTCTATCCTACAATGAGCAGTTCTTC
TRBD2 - TRBJ2-7 TRBV3-1 CASSQEAGRAYEQYF TGTGCCAGCAGCCAAGAAGCCGGGAGGGCCTACGAGCAGTACTTC
TRBD2 many TRBJ2-3 TRBV24-1 CATSGGRDADTQYF TGTGCCACCAGTGGCGGGAGGGACGCAGATACGCAGTATTTT
- many TRBJ1-2 TRBV2 CASSEARSRGYTF TGTGCCAGCAGTGAAGCGCGGAGTCGCGGCTACACCTTC
- - TRBJ1-1 TRBV7-6 CASSLVRDTEAFF TGTGCCAGCAGCTTAGTTAGGGACACTGAAGCTTTCTTT
- few TRBJ2-7 TRBV20-1 CSARRTDNSWRSYEQYF TGCAGTGCTAGACGCACCGACAATTCTTGGAGGTCCTACGAGCAGTACTTC
- - TRBJ1-5 TRBV28 CASSLVVRNQPQHF TGTGCCAGCAGTCTCGTAGTCCGCAATCAGCCCCAGCATTTT
- many TRBJ1-5 TRBV7-2 CASSLARGSNQPQHF TGTGCCAGCAGCTTAGCGCGGGGAAGCAATCAGCCCCAGCATTTT
- few TRBJ2-7 TRBV20-1 CSARTSWPPDEQYF TGCAGTGCACGAACCTCGTGGCCACCTGACGAGCAGTACTTC
TRBD1 - TRBJ1-4 TRBV2 CASTDRATNEKLFF TGTGCCAGCACCGACAGGGCGACCAATGAAAAACTGTTTTTT
TRBD1 - TRBJ2-2 TRBV30 CAWRPRGQPNTGELFF TGTGCCTGGAGGCCACGGGGACAGCCGAACACCGGGGAGCTGTTTTTT
TRBD2 many TRBJ2-1 TRBV20-1 CSASSSGSLYNEQFF TGCAGTGCTAGTTCTAGCGGGAGTTTGTACAATGAGCAGTTCTTC
- many TRBJ1-6 TRBV6-5 CASSRPGSPLHF TGTGCCAGCAGCCGGCCGGGGTCACCCCTCCACTTT
- many TRBJ2-4 TRBV18 CASSPTDSPPGNIQYF TGTGCCAGCTCACCAACAGATTCGCCCCCGGGAAACATTCAGTACTTC
- many TRBJ1-3 TRBV7-2 CASSLNLAAGFSGNTIYF TGTGCCAGCAGCTTAAACCTCGCAGCTGGCTTCTCTGGAAACACCATATATTTT
- many TRBJ2-7 TRBV27 CASSLAGPAPYEQYF TGTGCCAGCAGTTTAGCCGGGCCGGCCCCCTACGAGCAGTACTTC
- many TRBJ2-2 TRBV11-2 CASSSYWTDQNTGELFF TGTGCCAGCAGCTCCTATTGGACAGACCAAAACACCGGGGAGCTGTTTTTT
TRBD1 - TRBJ1-4 TRBV3-1 CASSQGQGFSNEKLFF TGTGCCAGCAGCCAAGGACAGGGGTTCTCTAATGAAAAACTGTTTTTT
- few TRBJ2-7 TRBV18 CASSPLGFGLTNAYEQYF TGTGCCAGCTCACCACTTGGGTTCGGACTTACCAACGCCTACGAGCAGTACTTC
- - TRBJ1-1 TRBV5-1 CASSRDGGGGPEAFF TGCGCCAGCAGCCGCGATGGGGGCGGCGGTCCTGAAGCTTTCTTT
- many TRBJ2-1 TRBV20-1 CSARTASVPYNEQFF TGCAGTGCTAGAACCGCTAGCGTACCCTACAATGAGCAGTTCTTC
TRBD2 few TRBJ2-2 TRBV4-3 CASSQDPPSGRTGELFF TGCGCCAGCAGCCAAGATCCCCCTAGCGGGAGGACCGGGGAGCTGTTTTTT
TRBD2 - TRBJ2-1 TRBV20-1 CSADPAGGPINEQFF TGCAGTGCGGACCCAGCGGGAGGGCCGATTAATGAGCAGTTCTTC
TRBD2 many TRBJ2-5 TRBV7-9 CASSYGLGETQYF TGTGCCAGCAGCTATGGACTAGGAGAGACCCAGTACTTC
TRBD2 few TRBJ2-7 TRBV3-1 CASSPYSRTSASSYEQYF TGTGCCAGCAGCCCCTACTCCAGGACTAGCGCTTCCTCCTACGAGCAGTACTTC
TRBD1 few TRBJ1-1 TRBV29-1 CSVRGQGPMNTEAFF TGCAGCGTTCGGGGACAGGGGCCCATGAACACTGAAGCTTTCTTT
- many TRBJ2-6 TRBV7-2 CASSSQIGSGANVLTF TGTGCCAGCAGCTCCCAGATCGGTTCTGGGGCCAACGTCCTGACTTTC
TRBD2 many TRBJ2-5 TRBV18 CASSPSPGGLQETQYF TGTGCCAGCTCACCATCCCCGGGAGGGCTTCAAGAGACCCAGTACTTC
TRBD1 few TRBJ2-7 TRBV29-1 CSAERTGAPEQYF TGCAGCGCTGAACGGACAGGGGCCCCCGAGCAGTACTTC
TRBD1 few TRBJ1-2 TRBV20-1 CSARTGASGYTF TGCAGTGCTAGGACAGGGGCTTCTGGCTACACCTTC
TRBD2 few TRBJ2-1 TRBV11-3 CASSFGLAGGNEQFF TGTGCCAGCAGCTTCGGGCTAGCGGGAGGGAATGAGCAGTTCTTC
- many TRBJ1-1 TRBV28 CASSLNYAGLGNTEAFF TGTGCCAGCAGTTTAAACTATGCAGGGTTGGGGAACACTGAAGCTTTCTTT
- many TRBJ2-1 TRBV6-1 CASSEAGARGFF TGTGCCAGCAGTGAAGCGGGGGCCCGAGGGTTCTTC
- many TRBJ2-7 TRBV6-2/TRBV6-3 CASKAGNEQYF TGTGCCAGCAAGGCGGGGAACGAGCAGTACTTC
TRBD1 few TRBJ1-2 TRBV20-1 CSARGLRTGFGYTF TGCAGTGCTAGGGGACTCAGGACAGGGTTTGGCTACACCTTC